The 18 T cell receptor beta chains given below trace back to one sample, sequenced in a study of identifying expanded T cells in peripheral blood. Here immunoSEQ multiplex PCR was the method, and the copy in TCRdb shows in-frame clones only, minus some. The table records under 95,000 clones, 89% of them present only once. The sequenced sample consisted of blood. These receptors originate from a person between 18 and 75 years old in good health.

This rearrangement joins TRBV5-3 to TRBJ1-2; TRBD1 matches at 11 bases. TRBV5-3 counts as an open reading frame of uncertain function. The CDR3 consists of 17 residues. V shed 4 bases, J shed 2 bases, and the junction held 10 bases outside the gene matches. CDR3 sequence: CARSTGTGGIQNYGYTF. The CDR3 nucleotides are TGTGCCAGAAGCACCGGGACAGGGGGTATCCAAAACTATGGCTACACCTTC.

CDR3 nucleotides: TGTGCCAGCAGGAGAGGGAGGGGGGGCCAGGAGACGCAGTATTTT. Residues: CASRRGRGGQETQYF. The chain is built from TRBV28 and TRBJ2-3; a weak D match, TRBD2 (7 bases). Trimming removed 6 bases at V and 9 bases at J, with 22 bases between. In germline, CDR1 is MDHEN, CDR2 SYDVKM. This CDR3 has 15 amino acids.

V and J are TRBV19 and TRBJ1-2; 9 bases agree with TRBD1. The junction had 9 bases not matched to a gene; V was cut back by 10 bases and J by 6 bases. This CDR3 has 13 residues. The germline CDR1 and CDR2 sequences are LNHDA and SQIVND (reference sequence). CDR3 sequence reads: CANRRDRVDGYTF. The CDR3 nucleotides are TGTGCCAATAGGCGGGACAGGGTAGATGGCTACACCTTC.

J is TRBJ2-7 and V is TRBV4-1; the match to TRBD1 covers 9 bases. The CDR3 loop spans 14 amino acids. Per germline, CDR1 MGHRA and CDR2 YSYEKL. V lost 1 base, J lost 2 bases, and 0 bases stayed unmatched. Here the CDR3 DNA reads TGCGCCAGCAGCCAAGGACAGGGGGCCTACGAGCAGTACTTC. Its translation is CASSQGQGAYEQYF.

The chain is built from TRBV4-2 and TRBJ2-3, with D perhaps matching TRBD2 (6 bases). Trimming pared 0 bases from V and 1 base from J, leaving 11 bases between. Germline V gives CDR1 LGHNA, CDR2 YNFKEQ. The CDR3 is 16 residues long. The CDR3 DNA reads TGTGCCAGCAGCCAAGATAGCGGTACCGGCACAGATACGCAGTATTTT. Its protein is CASSQDSGTGTDTQYF.

The rearrangement joins TRBV11-2 to TRBJ2-1; no clear D gene. In germline, CDR1 is SGHAT, CDR2 FQNNGV. The ends were cut back, 6 bases at V and 5 bases at J, with 14 bases in the middle. This CDR3 is built from 14 residues. The chain's CDR3 is CASSSAVGHNEQFF. The DNA for the CDR3 is TGTGCCAGCAGTTCCGCGGTGGGCCACAATGAGCAGTTCTTC.

The CDR3 protein is CASSVGRVAAFF. The CDR3 bases are TGTGCCAGTAGTGTAGGTCGGGTGGCAGCTTTCTTT. The V call is TRBV19, the J call TRBJ1-1; D is ambiguous. The CDR3 is made up of 12 amino acids. CDR1 is LNHDA and CDR2 is SQIVND in the germline V gene (reference sequence). V lost 5 bases and J lost 10, with 14 bases in between. The full variable domain, in which reference TRBV19 and TRBJ1-1 provide the parts outside the CDR3, is DGGITQSPKYLFRKEGQNVTLSCEQNLNHDAMYWYRQDPGQGLRLIYYSQIVNDFQKGDIAEGYSVSREKKESFPLTVTSAQKNPTAFYLCASSVGRVAAFFGQGTRLTVV.

The chain couples TRBV29-1 to TRBJ2-3; D is uncertain. The germline V and J ends were trimmed by 1 base and 2 bases, with 10 bases remaining between them. The germline gives CDR1 SQVTM, CDR2 ANQGSEA. The CDR3 has 14 amino acids. The CDR3 loop is CSVEALQHTDTQYF. The CDR3 DNA follows: TGCAGCGTTGAAGCGCTTCAACACACAGATACGCAGTATTTT.

CDR3 loop: CASSHTSGGFYEQYF. The CDR3 DNA follows: TGTGCCAGCAGTCATACTAGCGGGGGGTTCTACGAGCAGTACTTC. This sequence joins TRBV6-6 and TRBJ2-7, with TRBD2 identical over 12 bases. CDR1 and CDR2 (germline): MNHNY, SVGAGI (reference sequence). V was pared by 5 bases and J by 3 bases, with 5 bases of the junction left unmatched. The CDR3 has 15 amino acids.

The chain employs TRBV30 and TRBJ2-7, with D unclear. This CDR3 has 12 amino acids. Trimming cost V 0 bases and J 4 bases, with 7 bases left between them. Germline CDR1 is GTSNPN and CDR2 is SVGIG (reference sequence). The CDR3 nucleotides are TGTGCCTGGAGTGTCTGGCGGTACGAGCAGTACTTC. This encodes CAWSVWRYEQYF.

This sequence joins TRBV19 and TRBJ1-2; perhaps TRBD1 as D (6 bases). V was cut by 5 bases and J by 4 bases, with 11 bases left in between. Germline lookup yields CDR1 LNHDA and CDR2 SQIVND (reference sequence). The CDR3 loop spans 13 amino acids. The CDR3 spells CASSAQGRYGYTF. The CDR3 DNA sequence: TGTGCCAGTAGTGCGCAGGGGCGCTATGGCTACACCTTC.

The chain carries TRBV5-8 and TRBJ2-1; no firm D call. Germline CDR1 is SGHTS and CDR2 is YDEGEE. The CDR3 totals 14 residues. Trimming stripped 0 bases from V and 8 bases from J, with 12 bases between. The CDR3 DNA sequence: TGTGCCAGCAGCTTGGAAACGGGCCGCGATGAGCAGTTCTTC. This codes for CASSLETGRDEQFF. Combining the CDR3 with reference TRBV5-8 and TRBJ2-1 gives the whole variable domain EAGVTQSPTHLIKTRGQQATLRCSPISGHTSVYWYQQALGLGLQFLLWYDEGEERNRGNFPPRFSGRQFPNYSSELNVNALELEDSALYLCASSLETGRDEQFFGPGTRLTVL.

This clone was counted a single time. The chain carries TRBV6-5 and TRBJ2-5, with TRBD2 as a possible D gene (6 bases). Germline V lookup: CDR1 MNHEY, CDR2 SVGAGI. The V end was cut by 9 bases, the J end by 9 bases, with 20 bases between. The CDR3 has 13 residues. The CDR3 protein is CASGGAFSGAQYF. The CDR3, as DNA: TGTGCCAGTGGCGGGGCCTTTAGTGGGGCCCAGTACTTC.

The gene calls are TRBV19 and TRBJ2-3, with TRBD2 identical over 11 bases. Germline lookup yields CDR1 LNHDA and CDR2 SQIVND (reference sequence). V lost 9 bases to trimming and J lost 1 base; unmatched junction nucleotides: 3. The CDR3 runs to 14 residues. CDR3 nucleotide sequence: TGTGCCAGCCAGACTAGCGGGGGCACAGATACGCAGTATTTT. As protein: CASQTSGGTDTQYF.

The J gene is TRBJ2-7, the V gene TRBV18; maybe TRBD1 (6 bases). With 3 bases removed from V and 5 bases from J, the gap between germline ends came to 11 bases. CDR1 is KGHSH, CDR2 LQKENI, per germline. The CDR3 extends over 13 amino acids. For the CDR3, the DNA is TGTGCCAGCTCACCGGGACAAAAAAACGAGCAGTACTTC. Translating gives CASSPGQKNEQYF.

The J gene is TRBJ2-7, the V gene TRBV7-2; D tentatively reads TRBD1 or TRBD2 (6 bases each). The germline gives CDR1 SGHTA, CDR2 FQGNSA. V lost 1 base and J lost 4, with 17 bases in between. This CDR3 contains 16 residues. The CDR3 nucleotides read TGTGCCAGCAGCTTAGGGCAGTGGGGGGCGGGATACGAGCAGTACTTC. This sequence encodes CASSLGQWGAGYEQYF.

This clone was counted a single time. The V gene is TRBV7-2, the J gene TRBJ1-4; D gene unclear. Between the trimmed V and J ends, which lost 8 bases and 2 bases, there was a span of 9 bases. The CDR3 has 13 amino acids. Germline V gene sequence: CDR1 SGHTA, CDR2 FQGNSA. The CDR3 loop reads CASQRGTNEKLFF. CDR3 nucleotides: TGTGCCAGCCAGAGAGGGACTAATGAAAAACTGTTTTTT.

This chain links TRBV27 with TRBJ2-7; perhaps TRBD1 as D (5 bases). V was trimmed by 7 bases and J by 0 bases, leaving 13 bases between them. Germline values: CDR1 MNHEY, CDR2 SMNVEV (reference sequence). This CDR3 is built from 14 residues. The CDR3 region is CASMADTYSYEQYF. Written as DNA, the CDR3 is TGTGCCAGCATGGCGGACACTTACTCCTACGAGCAGTACTTC.